The 5 T cell receptor beta chains below all came from one sample that was sequenced in a study of T cells in Graves' hyperthyroidism and ophthalmopathy. TCR beta CDR3 regions were amplified from RNA transcripts. The primer set for the first-round RT-PCR of the TCR CDR3 was HTBI. TCRdb used MiXCR to reprocess the multiplex PCR reads, holding one entry per CDR3 protein. There are about 380,000 distinct CDR3 sequences in the sample; around a sixth occur only once, and 35% to 45% lies in the top ten. Source material: blood. These receptors all come from a man aged 18 to 30 with Graves' ophthalmopathy.

This clonotype has only a few counts. The chain has TRBV7-9 and TRBJ2-1; tentative D call: TRBD2 (5 bases). Trimming pared 6 bases from V and 7 bases from J, leaving 19 bases between. CDR1 and CDR2 from the germline V gene are SEHNR and FQNEAQ (reference sequence). The CDR3 sequence is 15 residues long. The CDR3 protein is CASSPPYSELNEQFF. The CDR3 region has the DNA TGTGCCAGCAGTCCACCTTATAGCGAGTTAAATGAGCAGTTCTTC.

This clonotype was recorded many times. The chain recombines TRBV7-3 with TRBJ1-1; the D is unclear. V lost 5 bases to trimming and J lost 5 bases, with 12 bases between them. This CDR3 comprises 13 residues. Germline-derived CDR1 and CDR2 are SGHTA and FQGTGA. The CDR3 DNA follows: TGTGCCAGCAGCCGAGCCGGAGGGACTGAAGCTTTCTTT. Protein: CASSRAGGTEAFF.

The J gene is TRBJ2-7, the V gene TRBV5-4, with D tentatively TRBD2 (6 bases). The CDR3 contains 14 residues. V dropped 3 bases and J dropped 4 bases, with 14 bases sitting between them. Germline-derived CDR1 and CDR2 are SGHNT and YYREEE (reference sequence). CDR3 nucleotide sequence: TGTGCCAGCAGCTCCGGACGGGAGATTTACGAGCAGTACTTC. It translates to CASSSGREIYEQYF. The full variable domain, with the rest looked up from reference TRBV5-4 and TRBJ2-7, is ETGVTQSPTHLIKTRGQQVTLRCSSQSGHNTVSWYQQALGQGPQFIFQYYREEENGRGNFPPRFSGLQFPNYSSELNVNALELDDSALYLCASSSGREIYEQYFGPGTRLTVT.

This rearrangement joins TRBV19 to TRBJ1-2; 8 positions match TRBD1. The ends lost 7 bases at V and 4 bases at J; junction bases unmatched: 8. Germline-derived CDR1 and CDR2 are LNHDA and SQIVND (reference sequence). The CDR3 is 14 amino acids. The CDR3 loop is CASTDTGTGYGYTF. As DNA, the CDR3 is TGTGCCAGTACCGACACAGGGACAGGCTATGGCTACACCTTC.

This clonotype was detected many times. The chain employs TRBV12-3 or TRBV12-4 and TRBJ1-5; possible D gene TRBD1, 6 bases. The CDR3 totals 14 residues. V dropped 7 bases and J dropped 5 bases, with 15 bases sitting between them. The CDR3 coding sequence is TGTGCCAGCACCACCACAGCAGGGGATCAGCCCCAGCATTTT. Residues: CASTTTAGDQPQHF.